This T cell receptor (beta chain) was recorded in a study of T-cell memory formation after mild COVID-19 (dated by TCRdb to the early 2020s). As for the study more broadly: Most TCR sequence clusters were specific to one of the two donors. In two donors, T-cell clones that expanded and contracted after mild COVID-19 were tracked by sequencing TCRalpha and TCRbeta repertoires over time. The cohort comprised two young, previously healthy adult volunteers, one female and one male.

TCRdb names Illumina NovaSeq 6000 as the instrument used. TCRalpha and TCRbeta cDNA libraries were built by 5'RACE with constant-segment primers, adding sample barcodes and unique molecular identifiers. Trizol reagent was used to extract RNA from every sample. Libraries were amplified in two PCR steps, with a second sample barcode and Illumina TruSeq adapters added in the second step. Libraries were sequenced on an Illumina NovaSeq with 2 x 150 bp paired-end reads. For the original study's pipeline: The reads were demultiplexed and collapsed into UMI-guided consensus sequences using migec v1.2.7. With mixcr v2.1.11, UMI consensuses were aligned to TRA and TRB V and J templates and assembled into clonotypes. Clonotypes were classified as expanded or contracted when called significant by both edgeR and NoisET, with noise models trained on biological replicates. For edgeR calls, the cutoffs were a false discovery rate-adjusted p below 0.01 and a log2 fold-change threshold of 1. As an exploratory analysis of dynamics, max-normalized trajectories of the 1000 most abundant clonotypes were examined by PCA with hierarchical clustering. Separately sequenced CD4+ and CD8+ repertoires were used to assign the CD4 or CD8 phenotype of responding clones. TCRdb passed the public sequencing reads through fastp at Q25 and MiXCR, retaining productive beta sequences. Rows with one shared CDR3 protein collapse into an entry with the most common genes and DNA. For this entry, the V and J calls and clone size follow TCRdb and not the study's own pipeline. The sample yields some 350,000 distinct CDR3 sequences; 13% were counted once. The ten top clones hold around a fifth of the sample.

General findings and caveats noted by the study authors: Contracting CD4+ clones appeared mostly in the CM and EM memory subsets, whereas CD8+ clones were enriched in EMRA. Clones contracting from day 15 to 85 had balanced CD4/CD8 phenotypes, while a second wave expanding from day 15 to 37 was biased towards CD4+. SARS-CoV-2 specificity of the second-wave clones peaking on day 37 was not confirmed. The study included only a couple of mild cases, and larger cohorts that include severe cases with pre-infection samples were judged to be necessary. The detection of some responding clones in pre-infection memory suggests that pre-existing cross-reactive memory T cells joined the SARS-CoV-2 response.

Ficoll-Paque density gradient centrifugation was the method used to isolate PBMCs. Regarding this clonotype: Its cognate antigen has yet to be identified. No clone much larger than this one lies a single base away; base qualities are absent.

The junction shows trimming of 6 bases on V and 2 bases on J, plus 10 bases between the germline ends. The germline V gene encodes CDR1 DFQATT and CDR2 SNEGSKA (reference sequence). The CDR3 goes from the cysteine to the phenylalanine over 12 residues. CDR3 DNA is the only sequence kept; it has 36 bases, read in frame from the first base. This receptor was identified in a man aged 18 to 29 who had mild COVID-19 (a few samples of this study predate the infection). The sample titles of this study are shuffled in the database, so cell type and time point are left out; the donor was told from shared clones. Rearrangement joined TRBV20-1 to TRBJ1-1; a tentative D call is TRBD1 (6 bases match). The source material was PBMCs or a T cell subset sorted from them (not recorded which). The nucleotides are TGCAGTGCAACGACAGGAAACACTGAAGCTTTCTTT. Its product reads: CSATTGNTEAFF.